One and the same sample provided the 14 T cell receptor beta chains below, sequenced in a study of shared clonotypes between healthy human individuals. Clones were read by immunoSEQ multiplex PCR, and TCRdb kept only the in-frame ones, dropping some. This table holds more than 2,000,000 clones, approximately 93% found once. The sequenced sample was naive CD4+ T cells from PBMCs. Subset described: CD45RA+ positively selected. Every receptor here comes from a man between 18 and 35 years old in good health. Some clones in this sample may be carry-over from other donors' samples.

CDR3 in DNA: TGTGCCAGTAGCACTTCCAGGAAGCGGACCACTGAAGCTTTCTTT. This translates into CASSTSRKRTTEAFF. The chain uses TRBV19 and TRBJ1-1; D is uncertain. Trimming took off 6 bases at V and 4 bases at J, with 18 bases between the two ends. The CDR3 consists of 15 residues. Germline CDR1 and CDR2: LNHDA and SQIVND (reference sequence).

Of note for this clone: Distinct nucleotide sequences in the sample also encode this CDR3. The chain combines TRBV18 with TRBJ1-4; D gene uncertain. The CDR3 spans 13 residues. V was cut by 0 bases and J by 8 bases, with 7 bases left in between. The germline CDR1 and CDR2 sequences are KGHSH and LQKENI. The CDR3 loop is CASSPPGGEKLFF. CDR3 nucleotide sequence: TGTGCCAGCTCACCACCGGGAGGGGAAAAACTGTTTTTT. The complete variable domain, with remaining parts taken from reference TRBV18 and TRBJ1-4, reads NAGVMQNPRHLVRRRGQEARLRCSPMKGHSHVYWYRQLPEEGLKFMVYLQKENIIDESGMPKERFSAEFPKEGPSILRIQQVVRGDSAAYFCASSPPGGEKLFFGSGTQLSVL.

The V and J genes are TRBV30 and TRBJ2-5, with D maybe TRBD1 (5 bases). V was cut by 3 bases and J by 1 base, with 18 bases left in between. Germline CDR1 and CDR2: GTSNPN and SVGIG (reference sequence). The CDR3 consists of 16 residues. The CDR3 protein is CAWRGRSTERQETQYF. The CDR3 DNA reads TGTGCCTGGAGGGGCCGCTCGACAGAACGCCAAGAGACCCAGTACTTC.

DNA of the CDR3: TGTGCCAGCAGTGAACAGGGGATCTTAATGGGCACTGAAGCTTTCTTT. Translation gives CASSEQGILMGTEAFF. The rearrangement uses TRBV2 and TRBJ1-1; D possibly corresponds to TRBD1 (6 bases). V was clipped by 2 bases and J by 4 bases, with 17 bases between them. This CDR3 spans 16 amino acids. CDR1 is SNHLY, CDR2 FYNNEI, per germline.

The rearrangement links TRBV5-4 to TRBJ2-5, with D tentatively TRBD2 (7 bases). This CDR3 region has 14 residues. Germline loops: CDR1 SGHNT, CDR2 YYREEE (reference sequence). The V gene lost 4 bases and the J gene lost 3 bases, with 13 bases spanning the gap. CDR3 nucleotide sequence: TGTGCCAGCAGCCGACAGGCGGGAGAAGAGACCCAGTACTTC. It encodes CASSRQAGEETQYF.

The chain is built from TRBV27 and TRBJ2-3; unclear D gene. Trimming removed 2 bases from V and 8 bases from J, with 14 bases in between. Germline V gene sequence: CDR1 MNHEY, CDR2 SMNVEV (reference sequence). This CDR3 spans 14 amino acids. CDR3 coding DNA: TGTGCCAGCAGTTTAGGCTCTTTGGCTCGTACGCAGTATTTT. It yields the protein CASSLGSLARTQYF.

This clone was observed a handful of times. V usage is TRBV30 and J usage is TRBJ1-1; a weak D match, TRBD1 (6 bases). In germline, CDR1 is GTSNPN, CDR2 SVGIG (reference sequence). The CDR3 totals 15 residues. The V gene lost 2 bases and the J gene lost 1 base, with 14 bases spanning the gap. CDR3 sequence reads: CAWSPPDRPNTEAFF. The DNA for the CDR3 is TGTGCCTGGAGTCCTCCCGACAGGCCGAACACTGAAGCTTTCTTT.

V gene TRBV7-8 combines with J gene TRBJ2-4, with D uncertain. Germline CDR1 is SGHVS and CDR2 is FQNEAQ. The CDR3 has 14 residues. Trimming left V 2 bases short and J 2 bases short, with 7 bases between. CDR3: CASSLRETKNIQYF. The CDR3, as DNA: TGTGCCAGCAGCTTAAGGGAAACCAAAAACATTCAGTACTTC.

This rearrangement joins TRBV5-1 to TRBJ1-1; the match to TRBD1 covers 9 bases. CDR1 SGHRS and CDR2 YFSETQ come from the germline V gene. The V gene end was trimmed by 4 bases and the J gene end by 3 bases; junction bases not matched to a gene: 4. The CDR3 spans 14 residues. DNA of the CDR3: TGCGCCAGCAGCCAGGGACAGGGTCACACTGAAGCTTTCTTT. Amino acids: CASSQGQGHTEAFF.

This chain links TRBV10-3 with TRBJ1-1; D is possibly TRBD1 (5 bases). CDR1 is ENHRY, CDR2 SYGVKD, per germline. Trimming removed 3 bases from V and 2 bases from J, with 10 bases in between. The CDR3 totals 14 residues. CDR3 sequence (DNA): TGTGCCATCAGTGATTACGACAGTAACACTGAAGCTTTCTTT. Protein product: CAISDYDSNTEAFF.

The genes are TRBV7-3 and TRBJ1-3, with a tentative D call TRBD1 (5 bases). This CDR3 spans 17 amino acids. Trimming removed 4 bases from V and 7 bases from J, with 23 bases in between. The germline V gene has CDR1 SGHTA and CDR2 FQGTGA. This chain's CDR3 is CASSSFLSSFGANTIYF. CDR3 sequence (DNA): TGTGCCAGCAGCTCCTTCCTAAGCTCGTTTGGGGCGAACACCATATATTTT.

V gene TRBV18 combines with J gene TRBJ1-3; 9 nucleotides agree with TRBD1. This CDR3 comprises 16 residues. Germline CDR1 and CDR2: KGHSH and LQKENI. J gave up 8 bases and V 2 bases, and 10 bases lay outside the gene matches. CDR3 in amino acids: CASSPTKQGAGDTIYF. The CDR3 nucleotides are TGTGCCAGCTCACCAACCAAACAGGGGGCTGGTGACACCATATATTTT.

The genes are TRBV28 and TRBJ1-2; D perhaps matches TRBD1 (6 bases). This CDR3 has 14 amino acids. Trimming left V 2 bases short and J 10 bases short, with 17 bases between. Germline CDR1 MDHEN, CDR2 SYDVKM. The CDR3 nucleotides read TGTGCCAGCAGTTTAGGGGGGCTCGATAAATCCTACACCTTC. This gives the protein CASSLGGLDKSYTF.

This chain links TRBV7-9 with TRBJ1-1, with D perhaps TRBD1 (5 bases). V was pared by 5 bases and J by 6 bases, with 13 bases between. The germline gives CDR1 SEHNR, CDR2 FQNEAQ (reference sequence). This CDR3 spans 13 amino acids. In DNA form, the CDR3 reads TGTGCCAGCAGCCTGAGAGGGGAAGCTGAAGCTTTCTTT. This sequence encodes CASSLRGEAEAFF.